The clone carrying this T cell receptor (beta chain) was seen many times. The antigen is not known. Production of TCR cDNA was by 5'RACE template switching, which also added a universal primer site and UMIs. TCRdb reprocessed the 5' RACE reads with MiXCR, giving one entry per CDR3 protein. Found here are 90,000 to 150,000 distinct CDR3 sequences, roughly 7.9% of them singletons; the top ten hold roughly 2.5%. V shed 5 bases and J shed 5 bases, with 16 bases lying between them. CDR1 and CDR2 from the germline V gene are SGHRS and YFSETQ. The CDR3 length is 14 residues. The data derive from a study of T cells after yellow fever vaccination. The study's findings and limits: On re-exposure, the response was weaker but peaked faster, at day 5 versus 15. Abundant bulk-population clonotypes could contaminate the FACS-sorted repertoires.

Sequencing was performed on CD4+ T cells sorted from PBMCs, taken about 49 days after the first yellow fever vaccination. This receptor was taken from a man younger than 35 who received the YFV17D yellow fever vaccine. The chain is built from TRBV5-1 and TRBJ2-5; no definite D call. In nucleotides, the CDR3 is TGCGCCAGCAGACTCACCGGGTTGGGGGAGACCCAGTACTTC. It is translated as CASRLTGLGETQYF.